The next 23 T cell receptor beta chains were all read from a single sample in a study of blood T cell repertoires in COVID-19. The assay was immunoSEQ multiplex PCR, and TCRdb's table has in-frame clones only and misses some. Among around 250,000 clones listed, 70% to 90% were seen once. Sequenced sample: PBMCs or T cells enriched from blood (not recorded which). Receptor source: a woman in her fifties or sixties who had recovered from COVID-19.

A note on this clone: Different DNA sequences within this sample yield the same CDR3. The genes are TRBV9 and TRBJ2-3; 11 bases match TRBD2. Germline V lookup: CDR1 SGDLS, CDR2 YYNGEE. This CDR3 region has 16 residues. The V segment lost 0 bases and the J segment 0 bases; nucleotides outside the gene matches: 0. The CDR3, as DNA: TGTGCCAGCAGCGTAGGGACTAGCGGGAGCACAGATACGCAGTATTTT. Amino acid sequence: CASSVGTSGSTDTQYF.

The CDR3 nucleotides read TGTGCCAGCAGCCTACCTAGGACTAGCGGGAGTGACATTCAGTACTTC. The encoded protein is CASSLPRTSGSDIQYF. The chain combines TRBV7-8 with TRBJ2-4; 13 bases fit TRBD2. CDR1 SGHVS and CDR2 FQNEAQ come from the germline V gene. J gave up 8 bases and V 5 bases, and 9 bases lay outside the gene matches. The CDR3 covers 16 residues.

This CDR3 is CATSDSTRQGSTGELFF. The CDR3 DNA follows: TGTGCCACCAGTGATTCCACAAGACAGGGCAGCACCGGGGAGCTGTTTTTT. The V and J genes are TRBV24-1 and TRBJ2-2; TRBD1 aligns across 7 bases. CDR3 size: 17 residues. Per the germline V gene, CDR1 is KGHDR and CDR2 is SFDVKD. The V and J ends lost 2 bases and 4 bases, in that order; junction bases with no gene match: 9.

This chain connects TRBV6-1 to TRBJ1-1, with 9 nucleotides matching TRBD1. The CDR3 is 18 amino acids. The trim removed 4 bases at V and 1 base at J, leaving 13 bases unmatched. CDR1 is MNHNS, CDR2 SASEGT, per germline. The CDR3 sequence: CASSALLPGQGWNTEAFF. As DNA, the CDR3 is TGTGCCAGCAGTGCACTCCTCCCGGGACAGGGTTGGAACACTGAAGCTTTCTTT.

This rearrangement joins TRBV5-6 to TRBJ2-1; 9 nucleotides line up with TRBD2. Germline loops: CDR1 SGHDT, CDR2 YYEEEE. The length of the CDR3 is 15 residues. The ends lost 1 base at V and 8 bases at J; junction bases unmatched: 7. The CDR3 loop reads CASSLRLAGQHEQFF. In DNA, the CDR3 is TGTGCCAGCAGCTTGCGGCTAGCGGGACAGCATGAGCAGTTCTTC.

The chain combines TRBV28 with TRBJ1-6, with D possibly matching TRBD1 (6 bases). The CDR3 loop spans 13 amino acids. The V gene lost 1 base and the J gene lost 9 bases, with 7 bases spanning the gap. Per the germline V gene, CDR1 is MDHEN and CDR2 is SYDVKM. The CDR3 nucleotides are TGTGCCAGCAGTTTATCAGGGGTTTCACCCCTCCACTTT. Translating it yields CASSLSGVSPLHF. The variable domain in full, with the rest retrieved from reference TRBV28 and TRBJ1-6, is DVKVTQSSRYLVKRTGEKVFLECVQDMDHENMFWYRQDPGLGLRLIYFSYDVKMKEKGDIPEGYSVSREKKERFSLILESASTNQTSMYLCASSLSGVSPLHFGNGTRLTVT.

This rearrangement joins TRBV7-8 to TRBJ1-5; D perhaps matches TRBD1 (5 bases). V lost 1 base and J 7 bases, leaving 17 bases between the germline ends. Germline CDR1 reads SGHVS; CDR2 reads FQNEAQ. This CDR3 comprises 16 residues. DNA of the CDR3: TGTGCCAGCAGCTTAGGGGCGAATAGGGGTGGACAGCCCCAGCATTTT. Its translation is CASSLGANRGGQPQHF. The whole variable domain, remainder taken from reference TRBV7-8 and TRBJ1-5, is GAGVSQSPRYKVAKRGQDVALRCDPISGHVSLFWYQQALGQGPEFLTYFQNEAQLDKSGLPSDRFFAERPEGSVSTLKIQRTQQEDSAVYLCASSLGANRGGQPQHFGDGTRLSIL.

This chain connects TRBV3-1 (or the pseudogene TRBV3-2) to TRBJ1-2, with D perhaps matching TRBD1 (5 bases). The CDR3 consists of 14 residues. Trimming took 4 bases from V and 3 from J, leaving 12 bases between them. The germline CDR1 and CDR2 sequences are LGHDT and YNNKEL (reference sequence). For the CDR3, the DNA is TGTGCCAGCAGCCGCGGGGGAGGAGACTATGGCTACACCTTC. Translated, it gives CASSRGGGDYGYTF.

V usage is TRBV3-1 (or the pseudogene TRBV3-2) and J usage is TRBJ1-3, with 8 nucleotides matching TRBD1. Germline CDR1 and CDR2: LGHDT and YNNKEL (reference sequence). V lost 5 bases to trimming and J lost 0 bases; unmatched junction nucleotides: 9. The CDR3 totals 17 residues. The CDR3 here is CASSVRTGSLSGNTIYF. CDR3 coding DNA: TGTGCCAGCAGCGTTCGGACAGGGTCACTCTCTGGAAACACCATATATTTT.

The DNA of the CDR3 is TGTGCCAGCAGTGAAAGTTCTAGCGGGCCTTACGAGCAGTACTTC. Its protein product is CASSESSSGPYEQYF. The chain joins TRBV2 to TRBJ2-7, with 8 positions matching TRBD2. This CDR3 has 15 amino acids. Germline assignment: CDR1 SNHLY and CDR2 FYNNEI. Germline trimming cut 2 bases from V and 4 bases from J; bases unmatched to any gene: 7.

This chain joins TRBV6-5 and TRBJ1-1; D perhaps matches TRBD1 (5 bases). This CDR3 is built from 14 residues. Trimming took 6 bases from V and 4 from J, leaving 15 bases between them. CDR1 and CDR2 from the germline V gene are MNHEY and SVGAGI. The CDR3 sequence is CASRYRAGGTEAFF. The CDR3 coding sequence is TGTGCCAGCAGATACCGGGCGGGGGGCACTGAAGCTTTCTTT.

Turning to this clone: The same CDR3 can be traced to other DNA sequences in this sample. The chain joins TRBV7-9 to TRBJ2-5; D is unclear. The CDR3 has 11 amino acids. The V gene's germline CDR1 is SEHNR and CDR2 FQNEAQ (reference sequence). Trimming left V 5 bases short and J 5 bases short, with 6 bases between. CDR3 coding DNA: TGTGCCAGCAGCCCCAGGGAGACCCAGTACTTC. Its translation: CASSPRETQYF.

The J gene is TRBJ1-1, the V gene TRBV18; 8 nucleotides agree with TRBD1. This CDR3 region has 15 residues. Trimming removed 0 bases from V and 3 bases from J; junction bases left unmatched: 3. In germline, CDR1 is KGHSH, CDR2 LQKENI. CDR3 amino acids: CASSPPDRVDTEAFF. The DNA of the CDR3 is TGTGCCAGCTCACCACCGGACAGGGTGGACACTGAAGCTTTCTTT.

The chain combines TRBV27 with TRBJ1-4; the D gene is possibly TRBD1 (6 bases). The V end lost 5 bases, the J end lost 5 bases, and 21 bases lay between the germline ends. Germline V lookup: CDR1 MNHEY, CDR2 SMNVEV (reference sequence). The CDR3 is 17 residues long. The CDR3 loop is CASSRYPPQGVNEKLFF. CDR3 bases: TGTGCCAGCAGTCGATACCCGCCACAGGGAGTCAATGAAAAACTGTTTTTT.

This clone has just one count. The chain employs TRBV7-8 and TRBJ2-7, with 7 bases identical to TRBD2. Losses at the gene ends were 4 bases for V and 6 bases for J; bases not matched to a gene: 6. CDR1 is SGHVS and CDR2 is FQNEAQ in the germline V gene. The CDR3 contains 13 residues. CDR3 loop: CASSSGTTGEQYF. CDR3 sequence (DNA): TGTGCCAGCAGCTCCGGGACTACTGGCGAGCAGTACTTC. Full variable domain (missing parts from reference TRBV7-8 and TRBJ2-7): GAGVSQSPRYKVAKRGQDVALRCDPISGHVSLFWYQQALGQGPEFLTYFQNEAQLDKSGLPSDRFFAERPEGSVSTLKIQRTQQEDSAVYLCASSSGTTGEQYFGPGTRLTVT.

The chain carries TRBV6-1 and TRBJ1-5; tentative D call: TRBD1 (5 bases). With 0 bases removed from V and 4 bases from J, the gap between germline ends came to 13 bases. Per germline, CDR1 MNHNS and CDR2 SASEGT. This CDR3 has 16 residues. DNA of the CDR3: TGTGCCAGCAGTGAAGCGCTGGGGGGGTGGAATCAGCCCCAGCATTTT. It yields the protein CASSEALGGWNQPQHF.

This sequence joins TRBV5-5 and TRBJ2-1, with TRBD2 identical over 9 bases. The germline V gene has CDR1 SGHKS and CDR2 YYEKEE (reference sequence). This CDR3 contains 15 residues. Losses at the gene ends were 2 bases for V and 7 bases for J; bases not matched to a gene: 7. CDR3 in DNA: TGTGCCAGCAGCTTTCAGCGGGAGGATAGGAATGAGCAGTTCTTC. This gives the protein CASSFQREDRNEQFF.

The V gene is TRBV23-1, the J gene TRBJ2-1; 8 bases are shared with TRBD1. TRBV23-1 is known as an ORF, though its function is uncertain. CDR3 length: 16 residues. Losses at the gene ends were 2 bases for V and 3 bases for J; bases not matched to a gene: 6. The CDR3 region has the DNA TGCGCCAGCAGTCAAGTACAGGGGGAAAACTACAATGAGCAGTTCTTC. This encodes CASSQVQGENYNEQFF.

This chain uses TRBV6-1 with TRBJ2-7; D ambiguous. The CDR3 is 17 residues long. Germline V gene data show CDR1 as MNHNS and CDR2 as SASEGT. V dropped 1 base and J dropped 0 bases, with 16 bases sitting between them. The CDR3 spells CASSEEWVKLHSYEQYF. In nucleotides, the CDR3 is TGTGCCAGCAGTGAAGAATGGGTCAAACTACACTCCTACGAGCAGTACTTC.

This chain links TRBV5-4 with TRBJ2-3; 11 bases line up with TRBD2. This CDR3 has 17 amino acids. V was clipped by 2 bases and J by 6 bases; unmatched bases: 11. Germline-derived CDR1 and CDR2 are SGHNT and YYREEE (reference sequence). CDR3: CASSFRLAGGSSDTQYF. For the CDR3, the DNA is TGTGCCAGCAGCTTTCGTCTAGCGGGAGGTTCGTCGGATACGCAGTATTTT.

This clone has a single count. The J gene is TRBJ2-1, the V gene TRBV2; 8 nucleotides match TRBD2. The CDR3 has 14 amino acids. V shed 6 bases, J shed 15 bases, and the junction held 16 bases outside the gene matches. Germline V gene data show CDR1 as SNHLY and CDR2 as FYNNEI. Here the CDR3 DNA reads TGTGCCAGCAGATCATTAAGCGGGAGTTTCTTCCCGTTCTTC. It translates to CASRSLSGSFFPFF.

J is TRBJ1-2 and V is TRBV27, with 10 bases that match TRBD1. Per germline, CDR1 MNHEY and CDR2 SMNVEV (reference sequence). Trimming took 6 bases from V and 4 from J; bases not matched to a gene: 2. The CDR3 consists of 13 residues. CDR3 sequence reads: CASRTGGGYGYTF. CDR3 in DNA: TGTGCCAGCAGGACAGGGGGCGGCTATGGCTACACCTTC.

V and J are TRBV2 and TRBJ2-2; 12 bases are a match to TRBD2. J gave up 3 bases and V 6 bases, and 8 bases lay outside the gene matches. The germline V gene has CDR1 SNHLY and CDR2 FYNNEI. The CDR3 is 17 amino acids. The CDR3 coding sequence is TGTGCCAGCAGGAGGCTAGCGGGAGGGCCGCACACCGGGGAGCTGTTTTTT. It specifies CASRRLAGGPHTGELFF.